These T cell receptor beta chains were read from a single sample in a study of T cells after yellow fever vaccination. TCRdb re-derived calls from the 5' RACE reads in MiXCR, one entry per CDR3 protein. The top ten clones hold more than 0.6% of a sample with more than 110,000 distinct CDR3 sequences, about 7% of them seen once. The sequencing here drew on CD4+ T cells sorted from PBMCs, taken 10 days after the yellow fever booster vaccination. These receptors were collected from a man aged 25-45 years who received the YFV17D yellow fever vaccine. CDR3s include the opening cysteine and the closing phenylalanine or tryptophan. A D gene is named only where the DNA matches it firmly. Expanded clones get a size class; other rows say once, few or many, or leave the size out.

cdr3_length | d_call | j_call | v_call | clone_size | cdr3_nt | cdr3_aa
14 | TRBD2 | TRBJ2-7 | TRBV10-3 | many | TGTGCCATCAGCAAGCGGGAGGGGTCTAACGAGCAGTACTTC | CAISKREGSNEQYF
13 | - | TRBJ2-1 | TRBV14 | many | TGTGCCAGCAGCCAATTCGGTTACAATGAGCAGTTCTTC | CASSQFGYNEQFF
15 | - | TRBJ1-6 | TRBV20-1 | - | TGCAGTGCTAGCCCTTTGCGTCAGGGAAATTCACCCCTCCACTTT | CSASPLRQGNSPLHF
16 | TRBD2 | TRBJ2-1 | TRBV5-6 | many | TGTGCCAGCAGCTTGGATAGTCTAGCGGTTTACAATGAGCAGTTCTTC | CASSLDSLAVYNEQFF
14 | - | TRBJ2-4 | TRBV6-2/TRBV6-3 | few | TGTGCCAGCAGTGAAAACTTTAACAAAAACATTCAGTACTTC | CASSENFNKNIQYF
14 | - | TRBJ2-5 | TRBV10-3 | many | TGTGCCATCAGTGAGTCGGCAGGGAGAGAGACCCAGTACTTC | CAISESAGRETQYF
13 | - | TRBJ2-7 | TRBV14 | - | TGTGCCAGCAGCCAAGATGGAAACCACGAGCAGTACTTC | CASSQDGNHEQYF
13 | TRBD2 | TRBJ2-7 | TRBV7-2 | - | TGTGCCATCAGCTTAGCCTCTAGCGGGAGGCAGTACTTC | CAISLASSGRQYF
13 | TRBD1 | TRBJ1-4 | TRBV2 | - | TGTGCCAGCGCTGACAGGGGAGCAGGAAAACTGTTTTTT | CASADRGAGKLFF
14 | TRBD1 | TRBJ1-2 | TRBV6-1 | few | TGTGCCAGCAGAGGCTGGGACAGGGCGAGTGGCTACACCTTC | CASRGWDRASGYTF
13 | - | TRBJ1-5 | TRBV6-1 | many | TGTGCCAGCAGAGCAACCGACCATCAGCCCCAGCATTTT | CASRATDHQPQHF
13 | - | TRBJ1-2 | TRBV18 | - | TGTGCCAGCTCACCCGGACCCTTATATGGCTACACCTTC | CASSPGPLYGYTF
15 | - | TRBJ2-3 | TRBV27 | many | TGTGCCAGCATCACCCCGGAGGCATTCACAGATACGCAGTATTTT | CASITPEAFTDTQYF
15 | TRBD1 | TRBJ2-7 | TRBV7-2 | many | TGTGCCAGCAGCTTAGGAGACAGGGCCTCCTACGAGCAGTACTTC | CASSLGDRASYEQYF
15 | - | TRBJ2-1 | TRBV5-4 | many | TGTGCCAGCAGCTTGGGGTCAGACGTTTACAATGAGCAGTTCTTC | CASSLGSDVYNEQFF
12 | - | TRBJ2-4 | TRBV20-1 | many | TGCAGTGCTAGAGATATGGGGGGTCTTCAGTACTTC | CSARDMGGLQYF
15 | TRBD2 | TRBJ2-1 | TRBV7-2 | many | TGTGCCAGCAGCAGACGCCGGGACTACTACAATGAGCAGTTCTTC | CASSRRRDYYNEQFF
14 | - | TRBJ1-1 | TRBV6-2/TRBV6-3 | many | TGTGCCAGCAGTTACTCGATTCCGGGCACTGAAGCTTTCTTT | CASSYSIPGTEAFF
15 | - | TRBJ2-1 | TRBV5-1 | many | TGCGCCAGCAGCAGAGAGCGGGTTGGGACTTATGAGCAGTTCTTC | CASSRERVGTYEQFF
13 | - | TRBJ2-1 | TRBV7-8 | many | TGTGCCAGCAGCTTAGCGGTGGGCAATGAGCAGTTCTTC | CASSLAVGNEQFF
14 | - | TRBJ2-4 | TRBV6-1 | many | TGTGCCAGCAGTGAGATCTTAGCCAAAAACATTCAGTACTTC | CASSEILAKNIQYF
13 | - | TRBJ2-1 | TRBV12-3/TRBV12-4 | many | TGTGCCAGCAGTTTATACTCCTACAATGAGCAGTTCTTC | CASSLYSYNEQFF
16 | TRBD2 | TRBJ2-7 | TRBV4-3 | many | TGCGCCAGCAGCCAAGGGTTGGGCGGGAGACCTTCCGAGCAGTACTTC | CASSQGLGGRPSEQYF
14 | TRBD2 | TRBJ2-7 | TRBV5-1 | many | TGCGCCAGCAGCGGGGAGGGACGTTCCTACGAGCAGTACTTC | CASSGEGRSYEQYF
12 | - | TRBJ2-3 | TRBV20-1 | many | TGCAGTGCGTCGACTTCCACAGATACGCAGTATTTT | CSASTSTDTQYF
15 | TRBD2 | TRBJ2-7 | TRBV20-1 | many | TGCAGTGCTATCGCCCGACTAGCGGCCGTATACGAGCAGTACTTC | CSAIARLAAVYEQYF
13 | - | TRBJ2-1 | TRBV16 | few | TGTGCCAGCAGCCTCCGGGAGAACAATGAGCAGTTCTTC | CASSLRENNEQFF
16 | TRBD2 | TRBJ2-1 | TRBV6-4 | - | TGTGCCAGCAGCGGACTAGCGGGAGTAGAGTACAATGAGCAGTTCTTC | CASSGLAGVEYNEQFF
14 | - | TRBJ1-6 | TRBV6-1 | - | TGTGCCAGCAGTCTTAGGGGAAGGGATTCACCCCTCCACTTT | CASSLRGRDSPLHF
16 | TRBD1 | TRBJ1-5 | TRBV15 | many | TGTGCCACCAGCAGAACGGGACAGATTGTCAATCAGCCCCAGCATTTT | CATSRTGQIVNQPQHF
19 | TRBD2 | TRBJ2-2 | TRBV10-3 | many | TGTGCCATCAGTGAGTCGCGCGGGAGGGGGGATACGAACACCGGGGAGCTGTTTTTT | CAISESRGRGDTNTGELFF
15 | - | TRBJ2-1 | TRBV28 | many | TGTGCCAGCAGTCAACCAGCGGGACACTACAATGAGCAGTTCTTC | CASSQPAGHYNEQFF
18 | TRBD2 | TRBJ2-1 | TRBV9 | many | TGTGCCAGCAGCCGAGACCGACCGGGACTAGCGGGGCACAATGAGCAGTTCTTC | CASSRDRPGLAGHNEQFF
14 | - | TRBJ2-7 | TRBV5-1 | many | TGCGCCAGCAGCTTGGTAGCGGCTTCCTACGAGCAGTACTTC | CASSLVAASYEQYF
18 | - | TRBJ2-1 | TRBV27 | many | TGTGCCAGCACCCTCCTACCCTCCTCGAGTCGCTCCTACAATGAGCAGTTCTTC | CASTLLPSSSRSYNEQFF
13 | - | TRBJ2-7 | TRBV5-1 | many | TGCGCCAGCAGCTTGGATCCCCAGGGAGGCTGGTACTTC | CASSLDPQGGWYF
15 | TRBD1 | TRBJ2-5 | TRBV4-3 | many | TGCGCCAGCAGCCACGGACAGGGCCGGCGGGAGACCCAGTACTTC | CASSHGQGRRETQYF
14 | - | TRBJ1-2 | TRBV12-3/TRBV12-4 | few | TGTGCCAGCAGGGGCCAGGCTAACACCTATGGCTACACCTTC | CASRGQANTYGYTF
13 | TRBD1 | TRBJ2-3 | TRBV29-1 | - | TGCAGCCTCACGACAGGGGGCACAGATACGCAGTATTTT | CSLTTGGTDTQYF
14 | TRBD2 | TRBJ2-5 | TRBV6-5 | many | TGTGCCAGCAGTTCCCAGACCGGGACTAGGACCCAGTACTTC | CASSSQTGTRTQYF
16 | - | TRBJ1-5 | TRBV18 | many | TGTGCCAGCTCACCACCGGGAAGGGGGTGGGTTCAGCCCCAGCATTTT | CASSPPGRGWVQPQHF
14 | TRBD1 | TRBJ2-2 | TRBV24-1 | many | TGTGCCACCAAGACAGGGGTTAACACCGGGGAGCTGTTTTTT | CATKTGVNTGELFF
13 | - | TRBJ2-1 | TRBV28 | many | TGTGCCAGCAGCAAGAAGTCCTACAATGAGCAGTTCTTC | CASSKKSYNEQFF
17 | - | TRBJ2-1 | TRBV5-1 | many | TGCGCCAGCAGCTTGGGGACCCTCTCAGGCTCCTACAATGAGCAGTTCTTC | CASSLGTLSGSYNEQFF
14 | - | TRBJ2-3 | TRBV6-5 | many | TGTGCCAGCAGTTTGGGACCGCAGGAGGATACGCAGTATTTT | CASSLGPQEDTQYF
14 | TRBD1 | TRBJ2-5 | TRBV5-1 | many | TGCGCCAGCAGAACTGGACAGGGGTTTGAGACCCAGTACTTC | CASRTGQGFETQYF
12 | - | TRBJ1-1 | TRBV12-3/TRBV12-4 | many | TGTGCCAGCAGTTTAGAGTGGAATGAAGCTTTCTTT | CASSLEWNEAFF
12 | - | TRBJ1-2 | TRBV20-1 | few | TGCAGTGCTCCAATGGTTGACTATGGCTACACCTTC | CSAPMVDYGYTF
14 | TRBD2 | TRBJ2-7 | TRBV6-5 | many | TGTGCCAGCAGTTATCGGGGGGAGGCCTACGAGCAGTACTTC | CASSYRGEAYEQYF
13 | - | TRBJ2-3 | TRBV5-6 | - | TGTGCCATGGGCCCCGGGCTCCCCTGTACGCAGTATTTT | CAMGPGLPCTQYF
15 | - | TRBJ2-7 | TRBV20-1 | many | TGCAGTGCTAGAGATTTGGGGCAGGGTCTCCACGAGCAGTACTTC | CSARDLGQGLHEQYF
13 | TRBD2 | TRBJ2-1 | TRBV29-1 | many | TGCAGCATCCGGACTAGCGGCCACAATGAGCAGTTCTTC | CSIRTSGHNEQFF